What follows is one TCR beta chain and its context. Its recognized antigen is unknown. No quality values exist for individual bases; no much larger clone is one base distant. Healthy HIV-negative adults with no recently reported acute infections or vaccinations were included as donors. Every donor was a Caucasian adult living in Nashville, Tennessee, USA. CD4+ T cells were enriched by magnetic negative selection, after which naive cells were positively selected on CD45RA and the negative fraction was taken as the memory subset. After blood collection by leukapheresis, PBMCs were isolated using Ficoll-Histopaque density gradient centrifugation and then cryopreserved in the vapor phase of liquid nitrogen. Analytical flow cytometry was used to check the purity and quantity of every magnetically sorted T cell population. Genomic DNA was isolated from each sorted fraction and quantified by UV absorbance on a Nanodrop 2000c.

This specimen comes from a study of shared clonotypes between healthy human individuals (dated by TCRdb to the early 2020s). The study in broad terms: A couple of women and a few men aged 18 to 49 years were included in the cohort. For each donor, three plates each were used for CD4 naive and CD4 memory, two plates were used for CD8 naive, and one plate was used for CD8 memory. Blood TCR repertoires of five healthy adults were deeply sequenced to estimate repertoire size and the extent of clonotype sharing between individuals. Libraries were prepared and TCR repertoires were sequenced by different laboratories using diverse techniques, in order to increase sequencing depth and limit assay-specific biases. Between about 0.85 and 8.9 billion PBMCs per donor were obtained by leukapheresis.

The study at large found these results: When a few donors were compared, the shared fraction of clonotypes was 5% to 6.5% for naive CD4, about 4% for naive CD8, more than 2% for memory CD4, and roughly 0.43% for memory CD8. Pairwise subsampling indicated that sequencing depth was expected to affect the degree of clonotype sharing among donors. Incomplete sequencing was indicated by rarefaction of sorted-subset datasets, despite the large sequencing depth. Sampling was restricted to blood, and TCR repertoires in tissues likely differ from the TCR repertoires found in blood. The small number of donors limited the genetic and exposure-history diversity represented. Estimated clonotype richness was generally larger for naive than for memory subsets. Compared with non-shared clonotypes, the clonotypes found in all four sorted-subset donors had higher generation probabilities.

Using the deep immunoSEQ assay, multiplex PCR amplified TCR CDR3 regions from genomic DNA. Extracted genomic DNA from each cell subset was spread evenly across all wells of several immunoSEQ 96-well plates, with each plate serving as a replicate. For sorted subsets, each replicate PCR was loaded with approximately 190 ng genomic DNA, equivalent to roughly 30,000 T cell genomes. The purified libraries were quantified using a Qubit 3.0 fluorometer, sized with a Bioanalyzer 2100, and then quantified again using the KAPA Library Quantification kit. A separate single-read 150-cycle Illumina NextSeq 550 flow cell was used to sequence each immunoSEQ 96-well plate. The original methods were these. The immunoSEQ output contained only junctional sequences without quality scores, so filtering could not match that applied to full-length reads. Sequences were annotated with PyIR, a Python wrapper for IgBLAST v1.9, and V/J genes and CDR3 were assigned using IMGT germline references. Reads were filtered out if the reads had weak V/J assignments (E-value above 1e-6), no CDR3, stop codons, out-of-frame junctions, or ambiguous translated residues. A V3J clonotype was defined by an identical inferred V gene, J gene, and CDR3 amino acid sequence. The percentage overlap between two repertoires was calculated by dividing the number of shared unique clonotypes by the size of the smaller repertoire. Richness of each repertoire was evaluated using RTK rarefaction, the Chao1 estimator, and Recon v2.1 estimates of unobserved clonotypes. Generation probabilities for all TCRbeta clonotypes obtained by the gDNA method from a handful of donors were computed using OLGA. TCRdb obtained this table from immuneACCESS and retained in-frame rearrangements with V and J assigned. These tables miss some clones; where compared with another copy, unresolved V genes account for less than half of the shortfall, and the remainder is unexplained. V, J and clone size are those of that table, while D and trimming were read from the DNA. Present in this sample are around 1.5 million clones, approximately 98% of which were seen just once. Of the sample, 0.4% to 0.45% falls within the top ten clones.

From the cysteine up to the phenylalanine, the CDR3 has a length of 13 residues. Only the CDR3 region is kept as DNA, spanning 39 bases read in frame from base 1. V has 3 bases trimmed and J has 9 bases trimmed; junction bases matching no gene number 5. From a lookup of the germline V gene, CDR1 and CDR2 are ENHRY and SYGVKD. This receptor was identified in a man aged 30-40 years in good health. The chain is assembled from TRBV10-3 and TRBJ1-5; 7 of the junction bases match TRBD1. Sample: naive CD4+ T cells sorted from blood. What the cell subset or site label conveys for this sample: CD45RA+ positively selected. This receptor has the CDR3 CAISEQGSMPQHF. The DNA sequence is as follows: TGTGCCATCAGTGAACAGGGGAGTATGCCCCAGCATTTT.